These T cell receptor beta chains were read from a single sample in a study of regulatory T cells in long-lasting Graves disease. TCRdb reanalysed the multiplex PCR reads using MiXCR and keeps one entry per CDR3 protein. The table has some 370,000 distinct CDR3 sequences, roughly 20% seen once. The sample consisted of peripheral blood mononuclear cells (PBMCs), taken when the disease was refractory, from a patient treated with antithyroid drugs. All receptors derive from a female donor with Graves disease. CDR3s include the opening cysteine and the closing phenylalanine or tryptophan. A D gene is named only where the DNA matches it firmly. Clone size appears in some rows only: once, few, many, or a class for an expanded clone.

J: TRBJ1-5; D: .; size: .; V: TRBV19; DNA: TGTGCCAGTAGTATATATACAGGCCCTCGCGGATATCAGCCCCAGCATTTT; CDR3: CASSIYTGPRGYQPQHF
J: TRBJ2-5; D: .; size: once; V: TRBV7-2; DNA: TGTGCCAGCATCGGGGCTGGCGGGTGGGAGACCCAGTACTTC; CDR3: CASIGAGGWETQYF
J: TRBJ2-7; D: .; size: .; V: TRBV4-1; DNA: TGCGCCAGCAGCCAAGAAGCGGTTACCTTCTACGAGCAGTACTTC; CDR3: CASSQEAVTFYEQYF
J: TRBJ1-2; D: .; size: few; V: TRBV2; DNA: TGTGCCAGCAGTGAAGGGCGGGGGGACTATGGCTACACCTTC; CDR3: CASSEGRGDYGYTF
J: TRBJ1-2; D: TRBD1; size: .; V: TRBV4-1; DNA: TGCGCCAGCAGCCCTCAAATCGGGACAGGAATTATGGATGGCTACACCTTC; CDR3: CASSPQIGTGIMDGYTF
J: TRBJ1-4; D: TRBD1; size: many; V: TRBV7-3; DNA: TGTGCCAGCAGCTTAAGGGGACAGCCGGGGGAAAAACTGTTTTTT; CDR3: CASSLRGQPGEKLFF
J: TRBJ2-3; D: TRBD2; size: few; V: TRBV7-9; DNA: TGTGCCAGCAGCTTCAGTAGCGGGAGCACAGATACGCAGTATTTT; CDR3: CASSFSSGSTDTQYF
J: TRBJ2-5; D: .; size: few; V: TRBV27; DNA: TGTGCCAGCAGTTCGGATAAAACCCACAGGCAAGGGCAGAGGGAGACCCAGTACTTC; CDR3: CASSSDKTHRQGQRETQYF
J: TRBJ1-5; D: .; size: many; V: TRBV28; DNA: TGTGCCAGCAGTAGGGACCTAAGCAATCAGCCCCAGCATTTT; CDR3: CASSRDLSNQPQHF
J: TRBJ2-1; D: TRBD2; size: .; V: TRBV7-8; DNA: TGTGCCAGCAGCTTAGGGGTTACTAGCGTTAATGACAATGAGCAGTTCTTC; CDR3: CASSLGVTSVNDNEQFF
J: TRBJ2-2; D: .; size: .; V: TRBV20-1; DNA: TGCAGTGCTAGTCCCGAGAGCACCGGGGAGCTGTTTTTT; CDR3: CSASPESTGELFF
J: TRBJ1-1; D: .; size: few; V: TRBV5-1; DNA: TGCGCCAGCACGGCCGGTCTGCGGGGCGAGAACACTGAAGCTTTCTTT; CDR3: CASTAGLRGENTEAFF
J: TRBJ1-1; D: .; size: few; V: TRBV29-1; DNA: TGCAGCGTTGCTATTTCAGTGGACACTGAAGCTTTCTTT; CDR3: CSVAISVDTEAFF
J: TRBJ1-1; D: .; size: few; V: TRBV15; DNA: TGTGCCACCAGCCCAGAAAGGGGCCGGGACACTGAAGCTTTCTTT; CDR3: CATSPERGRDTEAFF
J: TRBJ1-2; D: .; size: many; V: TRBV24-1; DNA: TGTGCCACCAGGGGCTCAGGGGATCTCTATGGCTACACCTTC; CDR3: CATRGSGDLYGYTF
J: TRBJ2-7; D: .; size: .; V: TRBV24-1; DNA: TGTGCCTCCTCTGGGAACCGGTCCGACGAGCAGTACTTC; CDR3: CASSGNRSDEQYF
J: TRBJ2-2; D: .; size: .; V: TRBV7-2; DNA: TGTGCCAGCAGCTTCAGCCTAGCGAACACCGGGGAGCTGTTTTTT; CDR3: CASSFSLANTGELFF
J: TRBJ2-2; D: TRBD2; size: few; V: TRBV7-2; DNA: TGTGCCAGCAACCTAGCGGGGGGGAGGACCGGGGAGCTGTTTTTT; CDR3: CASNLAGGRTGELFF
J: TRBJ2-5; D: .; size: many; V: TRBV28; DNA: TGTGCCAGCCGGGGGAGCAGCGAGACCCAGTACTTC; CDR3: CASRGSSETQYF
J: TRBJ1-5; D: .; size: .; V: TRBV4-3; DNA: TGCGCCAGCAGCCAAGATTTAGGGGGCAATCAGCCCCAGCATTTT; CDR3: CASSQDLGGNQPQHF
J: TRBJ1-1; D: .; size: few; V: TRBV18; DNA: TGTGCCAGCAGCCCCCGGGGGATGAACACTGAAGCTTTCTTT; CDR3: CASSPRGMNTEAFF
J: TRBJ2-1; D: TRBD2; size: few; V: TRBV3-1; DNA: TGTGCCAGCAGCCCTGCAGCGGGATGGCAGTTCTTC; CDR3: CASSPAAGWQFF
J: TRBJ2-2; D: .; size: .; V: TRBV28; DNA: TGTGCCAGCAGTTTAGCTTTAACCGGGGAGCTGTTTTTT; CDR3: CASSLALTGELFF
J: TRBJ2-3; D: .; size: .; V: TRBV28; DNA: TGTGCCAGCAGTCCCGGGGCGGCCAGAACAGATACGCAGTATTTT; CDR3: CASSPGAARTDTQYF
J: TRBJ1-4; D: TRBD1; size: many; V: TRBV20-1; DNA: TGCAGTGCTAGGGAGACAGGGGGTCCAACTAATGAAAAACTGTTTTTT; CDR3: CSARETGGPTNEKLFF
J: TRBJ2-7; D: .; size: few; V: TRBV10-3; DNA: TGTGCCATCAGAAGAGACTCCTACGAGCAGTACTTC; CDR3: CAIRRDSYEQYF
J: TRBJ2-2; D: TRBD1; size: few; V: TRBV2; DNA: TGTGCCAGCCGATCGGACAGGGGGAACACCGGGGAGCTGTTTTTT; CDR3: CASRSDRGNTGELFF
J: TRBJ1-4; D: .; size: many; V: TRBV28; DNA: TGTGCCAGCAGTCCGAGTGTGGGGCTGAGGGAAAAACTGTTTTTT; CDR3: CASSPSVGLREKLFF
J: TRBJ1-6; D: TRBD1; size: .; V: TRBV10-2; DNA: TGCGCCAGCAGTGATGCAGGGGGTCCATATTCACCCCTCCACTTT; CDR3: CASSDAGGPYSPLHF
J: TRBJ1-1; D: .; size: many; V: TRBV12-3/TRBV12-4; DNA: TGTGCCAGCAGTGAGATAAACACTGAAGCTTTCTTT; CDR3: CASSEINTEAFF
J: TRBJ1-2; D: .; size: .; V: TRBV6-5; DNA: TGTGCCAGCAGTTCCCAGACAGGCGCCTTTGGCTACACCTTC; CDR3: CASSSQTGAFGYTF